The next 10 T cell receptor beta chains were all read from a single sample in a study of T cell repertoires in cytomegalovirus infection. These receptors' targets are unknown. Via MiXCR, TCRdb re-called the reads, giving one row per CDR3 protein. The sample carries about 920,000 distinct CDR3 sequences, 31% recorded once. Material: cultured CD8+ T cells from PBMCs, obtained from culture after CMV antigen stimulation. The receptors were sampled from a human donor in good health (CMV status not recorded). Some clones in this sample may be carry-over from other donors' samples.

This clonotype was picked up a small number of times. The V gene is TRBV12-3 or TRBV12-4, the J gene TRBJ2-1; TRBD1 is a possible D gene (6 bases). The V gene lost 5 bases and the J gene lost 7 bases, with 15 bases spanning the gap. The CDR3 length is 14 residues. CDR3 protein: CASSGWGLENEQFF. CDR3 DNA: TGTGCCAGCAGTGGGTGGGGGCTCGAGAATGAGCAGTTCTTC.

This clonotype was seen a handful of times. The chain combines TRBV6-2 or TRBV6-3 with TRBJ2-5; D not resolved. This CDR3 spans 14 amino acids. CDR1 is MNHEY, CDR2 SVGEGT, per germline. The germline V and J ends were trimmed by 3 bases and 5 bases, with 13 bases remaining between them. Written as DNA, the CDR3 is TGTGCCAGCAGTTATGTTCCCACATTGGAGACCCAGTACTTC. It codes for CASSYVPTLETQYF.

This clonotype has more than one count but fewer than ten. The chain is built from TRBV19 and TRBJ2-3; D is perhaps TRBD1 or TRBD2 (5 bases each). The CDR3 spans 17 residues. CDR1 and CDR2 from the germline V gene are LNHDA and SQIVND (reference sequence). Trimming took off 5 bases at V and 8 bases at J, with 26 bases between the two ends. CDR3 coding DNA: TGTGCCAGTAGTGCCCTTCAGGGTAGCGAACTAATCGTTACGCAGTATTTT. This codes for CASSALQGSELIVTQYF.

The chain combines TRBV7-6 with TRBJ2-7, with D perhaps matching TRBD2 (5 bases). Germline CDR1 is SGHVS and CDR2 is FNYEAQ. Trimming removed 2 bases from V and 7 bases from J, with 15 bases in between. The CDR3 is made up of 14 amino acids. The CDR3 spells CASSLTDPTREQYF. CDR3 sequence (DNA): TGTGCCAGCAGCTTAACAGACCCTACTAGGGAGCAGTACTTC.

This clonotype came up many times. The rearrangement joins TRBV7-6 to TRBJ1-3; D gene uncertain. CDR1 and CDR2 (germline): SGHVS, FNYEAQ. With 4 bases removed from V and 0 bases from J, the gap between germline ends came to 13 bases. CDR3 length: 16 amino acids. The CDR3 loop is CASSSNPNPSGNTIYF. CDR3 nucleotide sequence: TGTGCCAGCAGCTCTAACCCTAACCCCTCTGGAAACACCATATATTTT.

This clonotype was picked up many times. The chain is built from TRBV6-6 and TRBJ2-6; weak D call: TRBD1 (7 bases). This CDR3 spans 19 amino acids. V lost 3 bases, J lost 3 bases, and 21 bases lay in between. From germline, CDR1 is MNHNY and CDR2 SVGAGI (reference sequence). Written as DNA, the CDR3 is TGTGCCAGCAGTTATTCTTTGGCAGGGGGACTTGATGGGGCCAACGTCCTGACTTTC. Translation: CASSYSLAGGLDGANVLTF.

This clonotype was detected only a few times. The CDR3 reads CASSLGGDPGYEQYF. CDR3 DNA sequence: TGTGCCAGCAGCTTGGGCGGGGATCCGGGCTACGAGCAGTACTTC. The chain recombines TRBV11-3 with TRBJ2-7; a weak D match, TRBD2 (6 bases). The CDR3 contains 15 residues. In germline, CDR1 is SGHNT, CDR2 YENEEA. Deletions cut 3 bases from V and 3 bases from J, with 15 bases between.

This clonotype was seen a handful of times. The chain has TRBV12-3 or TRBV12-4 and TRBJ2-1; D possibly uses TRBD1 or TRBD2 (6 bases each). This CDR3 has 14 amino acids. Trimming took off 6 bases at V and 4 bases at J, with 13 bases between the two ends. The CDR3 sequence is CASRRGDVYNEQFF. In DNA, the CDR3 is TGTGCCAGCAGGAGGGGGGACGTGTACAATGAGCAGTTCTTC.

The V and J genes are TRBV24-1 and TRBJ2-3; 7 bases are shared with TRBD2. There are 14 residues in the CDR3. Looked up from germline, CDR1 is KGHDR and CDR2 is SFDVKD. The ends lost 8 bases at V and 2 bases at J; junction bases unmatched: 6. CDR3 coding DNA: TGTGCCACCATCCGAGCGGGGTTCACAGATACGCAGTATTTT. Translated: CATIRAGFTDTQYF.

The chain uses TRBV29-1 and TRBJ1-1; 7 nucleotides match TRBD1. V trimming: 6 bases; J trimming: 4 bases; junction bases outside the gene matches: 8. The CDR3 spans 13 residues. Germline CDR1 reads SQVTM; CDR2 reads ANQGSEA. The CDR3, as DNA: TGCAGCGTCCGGGACAGCGGTATCACTGAAGCTTTCTTT. Translated: CSVRDSGITEAFF.